Sequencing of this T cell receptor beta chain was carried out in a study of cytomegalovirus exposure and HLA in healthy donors (dated by TCRdb to 2016 to 2017). About the full investigation: An earlier analysis of about 530 of the donors reported 250 to 300 Gb of sequence data and 95 million to 130 million unique TCR beta sequences obtained from some 170 million T cells. Roughly 300 gigabases of sequencing data and 70 million to 100 million unique TCR sequences made up an early release that covered nearly 650 HLA-typed donors. Among the roughly 400 genotyped donors, around 81% belonged to the genetic ancestry cluster associated with self-reported Caucasian donors. The study was designed to test whether signatures of past pathogen exposure could be identified by cataloging public T cell receptors. The study profiled the T cell repertoires of fewer than 850 subjects by immunosequencing and related them to cytomegalovirus serostatus. A separate validation cohort of over a hundred different subjects was used in addition to the 666-subject first cohort. To predict cytomegalovirus infection status, the study brought together high-throughput TCR immunosequencing, statistical association of individual TCRs with disease status, and machine learning. A later analysis re-analyzed previously published TCR beta repertoires from hundreds of donors and added high-resolution HLA genotyping to study TCR occurrence patterns. Rather than using new phenotypic data, the later analysis identified candidate immune exposures from TCR beta sequences and from how often those sequences occurred across donors. An earlier analysis of nearly 600 of the donors applied high-throughput TCR beta sequencing to assess whether each TCR beta V gene segment acted as functional or pseudogenic. Donor age, sex, ethnicity and CMV serostatus were compiled alongside the repertoire data. In a later genetic analysis, genome-wide SNP genotypes for about three fifths of the 666 donors were used, and that subset was treated as a discovery cohort. Every discovery cohort repertoire had been produced on one sequencing platform. HLA typing included class I and class II loci at four-digit resolution. The number of donors typed differed by locus, with roughly 629-640 for A, B, C, DRB1 and DQB1, roughly 550 for DQA1, approximately 580 for DPA1, and some 440 for DPB1. About five DR-DQ haplotypes were treated as single units for association and clustering because of strong linkage in the cohort. Among over 350 genotyped donors of the cohort, an average of 235,054 unique TCR beta nucleotide sequences were sequenced per donor, 15% to 20% of them non-productive. The paper as a whole reports these results and caveats: In vitro tests confirmed that a few of the cytomegalovirus-associated TCR beta chains recognize cytomegalovirus antigens. For the cohort, immune exposure information was limited to CMV serostatus. When HLA alleles, especially DR and DQ, strongly co-occurred, attributing TCR associations to individual alleles was difficult. In an earlier analysis of some 640 of the donors, most TCR beta V segments were observed in productive rearrangements about 87% or about 30% of the time, broadly matching IMGT annotations. A group of highly shared sequence variants was considered likely to be a technical artifact of the sequencing pipeline. The classifier was reported to diagnose cytomegalovirus status with high specificity and sensitivity in both the original cohort and the validation cohort. Most TCR sequences were seen in very few donors, while some public TCRs were found in many individuals. A further reported finding was that TCR beta sequences accurately predicted the HLA-A and HLA-B alleles for most subjects in the first cohort. In this cohort, only TCR beta chains were sequenced, and detectable features were limited by the absence of alpha or paired-chain data. Compared with equally common non-associated chains, HLA-associated TCR beta chains in a later analysis were more clonally expanded and had lower generation probabilities. In a later analysis, around 17,000 TCR beta sequences were associated with specific HLA alleles at a false discovery rate of 0.05. Most CMV-associated TCR beta chains appeared to be HLA-restricted in a later analysis, and the HLA associations seemed to be driven largely by CMV exposure. Correlated functional status among segregating V segments might reflect linkage disequilibrium, but an unknown experimental factor could not be ruled out. Because counts were too low, 15 to 20 rarely observed V segments, including chromosome 9 orphons, were left out of the earlier analysis of 500 to 750 of the donors. In a later genetic analysis, fewer N-insertions in productive TCRs were reported among donors in an Asian-associated ancestry cluster than the approximately 670-donor mean. Some IMGT-functional V segments, including TRBV6-2 and TRBV6-3, could not be told apart with the 87-base-pair reads, so those segments were excluded. In a later analysis, several top co-occurrence clusters were reported to appear linked to parvovirus B19, influenza, CMV and Epstein-Barr virus. Because some donors lacked HLA typing at each locus, the association tests relied only on the typed subset. In a later analysis, TCR association rates were found to vary across HLA loci, with the most associated TCRs seen for DRB1 alleles and the fewest for HLA-C alleles. The presence/absence analyses assumed that sequencing depth was roughly uniform across donors, and that assumption may not be true. V-gene and J-gene trimming of TCR beta chains was associated with a missense DCLRE1C variant in a later genetic analysis, and the association was replicated in an independent cohort. It was suggested by the authors that the approach could potentially be generalized to other disease states and immunological phenotypes. The study gave a list of roughly 150 TCR beta chains associated with cytomegalovirus.

To note about this clone: Its antigen is still unknown. Per-base qualities were not stored, and no clone one base away is much larger.

The protocol used for the library was the immunoSEQ multiplex PCR assay. A mixture of 60 forward primers for TCR Vbeta segments and 13 reverse primers for TCR Jbeta segments was used in the multiplex PCR. A multiplex PCR assay on genomic DNA amplified the CDR3 region of rearranged TCR beta genes. The Illumina HiSeq System was used to sequence the amplified TCR beta libraries as 87-base-pair reads. Turning to the authors' computational methods: Across the roughly 670 repertoires, a later analysis counted approximately 83 million unique TCR beta chains, around 11 million of which were shared by at least two donors. To remove PCR and sequencing errors, raw reads were error-corrected and collapsed into unique sequences using a nearest-neighbor algorithm that merged closely related sequences. V, D and J gene segments were assigned by aligning CDR3 sequences to IMGT reference sequences. For a sequence to be retained, a match of at least six nucleotides to both a V gene segment and a J gene segment was required. Rearrangements were called productive when the CDR3 lacked stop codons and stayed in frame with V and J; all others were non-productive. Following IMGT convention, CDR3 was defined as the stretch from the second conserved V-encoded cysteine up to the conserved J-encoded phenylalanine. In an earlier analysis of more than 550 of the donors, sequences lacking an unambiguous match to a single V gene segment were excluded. An earlier analysis of 587 of the donors called V segments functional above 56.7% productive rearrangements and segregating when the between-donor standard deviation exceeded 5%. To diagnose cytomegalovirus status from the catalog of TCR beta chain sequences, a statistical classification framework was built. A later analysis assigned V and J genes by comparing TCR nucleotide sequences with IMGT/GENE-DB human TR gene sequences. Using the TCRdist pipeline, a later analysis assigned CDR3 sequences along with most-parsimonious VDJ recombination scenarios. A later analysis defined each TCR beta chain by its CDR3 amino acid sequence plus V-gene family, and excluded reads lacking a unique V-gene family. In a later analysis, nearly 600 highly shared, low-generation-probability nucleotide sequences were removed to address suspected cross-contamination and a sequencing artifact. For each public chain, a later analysis derived a clonal expansion index from normalized ranks of inferred template counts within each repertoire. In a later analysis, generation probabilities were computed using a VDJ recombination model fitted to out-of-frame rearrangements, and the results were checked against IGoR. A later analysis scored TCR-TCR, TCR-HLA and TCR-CMV co-occurrence with hypergeometric tests, applying a repertoire-size bias correction to TCR pairs. In a later analysis, false discovery rates were estimated by permuting HLA or CMV assignments 20 times. A later analysis grouped co-occurring TCRs with DBSCAN, adding TCRdist sequence similarity when clustering within HLA-allele-positive subsets. For co-occurrence clustering, repertoires with fewer than 30,000 or more than 120,000 public chains were excluded, along with roughly 5 repertoires with anomalous nucleotide sharing. TCRdb mirrors the immuneACCESS table, restricted to in-frame sequences. Some clones are absent from its copies; in checked studies, under half trace to an unresolved V gene, and the reason for the others is unknown. V and J calls and clone size are copied from that table; D and trimming were computed from the DNA. In all, the sample holds around 140,000 clones, and roughly four fifths of those were seen once. The leading ten clones occupy 9.7% of the sample.

The cohort comprised more than 550 healthy bone marrow donors. At the time of sampling, all cohort members were nominally healthy, though unrecorded immune exposures were likely present. The donor was CMV seropositive and belonged to the group of over 250 seropositive cohort members. A peripheral blood sample was collected from each donor, and TCR beta sequencing was performed on peripheral blood mononuclear cells. Genomic DNA was extracted from the blood cell samples with the Qiagen DNeasy Blood Extraction Kit. The CDR3 runs 14 residues from the cysteine to the phenylalanine. The only DNA kept is the CDR3, 42 bases in frame from the first base. CDR1 GTSNPN and CDR2 SVGIG were looked up in the germline V gene (reference sequence). The junction shows trimming of 2 bases on V and 0 bases on J, plus 11 bases between the germline ends.

This receptor was obtained from an older woman in good health and CMV-seropositive. The sequence links TRBV30 to TRBJ2-7; no confident D gene assignment can be made. The sequenced sample was PBMCs. The CDR3 protein sequence reads: CAWSRGGSSYEQYF. The nucleotide sequence is given as TGTGCCTGGAGTCGTGGCGGTAGCTCCTACGAGCAGTACTTC.